Detailed here is one TCR beta chain. The entry originates in a study of blood T cell repertoires in COVID-19. Study background: The origin of the acute and convalescent COVID-19 samples was the United States, Italy and Spain.

As handled by the study authors: Amplification of reference gene primers provided the estimated nucleated cell counts. Using immunoSEQ multiplex PCR, the repertoire was profiled, and TCRdb retains in-frame clones only, with some absent. Clonal size and the V and J genes are those of that table, whereas D and trimming came from the DNA. The sample has some 89,000 clones; more than 75% are singletons. V gave up 3 bases and J gave up 5 bases, with 14 bases separating them. Per the germline V gene, CDR1 is SNHLY and CDR2 is FYNNEI. The CDR3 loop spans 15 amino acids. The sequence was obtained from a woman of 80 years or more with acute or convalescent COVID-19. Sequenced: peripheral blood. V usage is TRBV2 and J usage is TRBJ2-1; maybe TRBD1 (6 bases). The CDR3 coding sequence is TGTGCCAGCAGTGACATCGGGGACATCAACAATGAGCAGTTCTTC. Protein product: CASSDIGDINNEQFF.